Following are 18 T cell receptor beta chains from one sample sequenced in a study of CD8 T cells in Susac syndrome. With random hexamers, about 0.5 to 1 ug RNA was reverse transcribed. TCRdb analysed the immunoSEQ multiplex PCR reads with MiXCR anew, one entry per CDR3 protein. The sample gives some 300,000 distinct CDR3 sequences, roughly 85% of which show up once; over 0.1% is in the top ten. The sample taken for sequencing was CD8+ T cells from PBMCs. The receptors were gathered from a human donor with multiple sclerosis.

This clonotype has just one count. The chain is built from TRBV7-6 and TRBJ2-7, with 9 positions matching TRBD2. The germline gives CDR1 SGHVS, CDR2 FNYEAQ. The CDR3 covers 15 residues. V lost 7 bases to trimming and J lost 4 bases; unmatched junction nucleotides: 11. The CDR3 protein is CASIRTGLALYEQYF. DNA for the CDR3: TGTGCCAGCATACGAACGGGACTAGCCCTTTACGAGCAGTACTTC.

The sample holds one count of this clonotype. The chain is built from TRBV6-5 and TRBJ1-1; weak D call: TRBD1 (6 bases). Germline values: CDR1 MNHEY, CDR2 SVGAGI. The V and J ends lost 0 bases and 4 bases respectively, with 12 bases between them. There are 15 residues in the CDR3. This chain's CDR3 is CASSYSTGAATEAFF. The CDR3 DNA sequence: TGTGCCAGCAGTTACTCGACAGGAGCGGCCACTGAAGCTTTCTTT.

The chain joins TRBV2 to TRBJ2-1; 8 bases map to TRBD1. Germline V gene sequence: CDR1 SNHLY, CDR2 FYNNEI. This CDR3 has 15 residues. V gave up 10 bases and J gave up 8 bases; unmatched junction bases: 16. The CDR3 loop is CATLDRDRPHYEQFF. CDR3 sequence (DNA): TGTGCCACTCTGGACCGGGACAGGCCACACTATGAGCAGTTCTTC.

The chain is built from TRBV6-5 and TRBJ2-3, with 12 nucleotides matching TRBD2. Germline assignment: CDR1 MNHEY and CDR2 SVGAGI. The junction had 7 bases not matched to a gene; V was cut back by 0 bases and J by 3 bases. The CDR3 consists of 18 residues. This chain's CDR3 is CASSYSGLAGSTTDTQYF. The CDR3 DNA is TGTGCCAGCAGTTACTCGGGACTAGCGGGTTCTACGACAGATACGCAGTATTTT.

This clonotype has only one observation. The chain carries TRBV29-1 and TRBJ2-7; D assignment may be TRBD1 or TRBD2 (5 bases each). The V gene's germline CDR1 is SQVTM and CDR2 ANQGSEA. CDR3 length: 12 amino acids. The V gene lost 4 bases and the J gene lost 2 bases, with 9 bases spanning the gap. CDR3 coding DNA: TGCAGCGTTGCCAGGGACCCCTACGAGCAGTACTTC. Its protein is CSVARDPYEQYF.

J is TRBJ2-1 and V is TRBV25-1, with TRBD1 as a possible D gene (5 bases). The CDR3 is 13 amino acids. Germline CDR1 and CDR2: MGHDK and SYGVNS. V was trimmed by 0 bases and J by 8 bases, leaving 8 bases between them. CDR3 bases: TGTGCCAGCAGTGAATATCCGACAGATGAGCAGTTCTTC. Protein sequence: CASSEYPTDEQFF.

The chain recombines TRBV28 with TRBJ2-1; 9 bases are shared with TRBD2. This CDR3 has 15 residues. V was pared by 5 bases and J by 4 bases, with 6 bases of the junction left unmatched. Looked up from germline, CDR1 is MDHEN and CDR2 is SYDVKM. The CDR3 nucleotides read TGTGCCAGCAGTCCAGCGGCGGGAGGGTACAATGAGCAGTTCTTC. Its protein is CASSPAAGGYNEQFF.

This sequence joins TRBV6-5 and TRBJ2-2; the D gene is possibly TRBD1 (6 bases). Looked up from germline, CDR1 is MNHEY and CDR2 is SVGAGI. This CDR3 is 13 amino acids long. Trimming stripped 6 bases from V and 6 bases from J, with 11 bases between. This CDR3 reads CASSLDRPGELFF. The CDR3 coding sequence is TGTGCCAGCAGCCTTGACAGGCCCGGGGAGCTGTTTTTT.

The chain links TRBV30 to TRBJ2-1; 11 nucleotides align to TRBD2. Per the germline V gene, CDR1 is GTSNPN and CDR2 is SVGIG (reference sequence). V lost 2 bases to trimming and J lost 4 bases; unmatched junction nucleotides: 4. The CDR3 consists of 15 residues. Written as DNA, the CDR3 is TGTGCCTGGAGTCTCGGGACTAGCGGTTACAATGAGCAGTTCTTC. Translated, it gives CAWSLGTSGYNEQFF.

The CDR3 nucleotides read TGCAGTGCTAGAGGTAGGAGGGCCGAAGCTTTCTTT. This sequence encodes CSARGRRAEAFF. The chain joins TRBV20-1 to TRBJ1-1, with D unclear. Trimming shortened V by 1 base and J by 8 bases, and 11 bases separated the two germline ends. The CDR3 has 12 amino acids. Germline V gives CDR1 DFQATT, CDR2 SNEGSKA (reference sequence).

J is TRBJ2-7 and V is TRBV14, with 9 bases fitting TRBD1. Germline loops: CDR1 SGHDN, CDR2 FVKESK. This CDR3 spans 16 amino acids. Unmatched junction bases numbered 7, after V lost 3 bases and J lost 1 base. The CDR3 nucleotides are TGTGCCAGCAGCCAGGCCCGCGACAGGGGGTCCTACGAGCAGTACTTC. Residues: CASSQARDRGSYEQYF.

The CDR3 nucleotides read TGTGCCAGCAGCTCCGGGCAGGACCGTTTGGGCCACACCTTC. Translation: CASSSGQDRLGHTF. The chain uses TRBV7-9 and TRBJ1-2, with D uncertain. V shed 4 bases and J shed 12 bases, with 21 bases lying between them. CDR3 length: 14 residues. Germline V gene sequence: CDR1 SEHNR, CDR2 FQNEAQ (reference sequence).

The chain has TRBV7-9 and TRBJ2-2, with D hard to call. V gave up 3 bases and J gave up 1 base, with 6 bases separating them. The CDR3 contains 14 residues. CDR1 and CDR2 (germline): SEHNR, FQNEAQ (reference sequence). The CDR3 DNA is TGTGCCAGCAGCTTTGGGCAGAACACCGGGGAGCTGTTTTTT. Amino acids: CASSFGQNTGELFF.

The genes are TRBV28 and TRBJ2-3, with TRBD2 identical over 8 bases. Losses at the gene ends were 6 bases for V and 4 bases for J; bases not matched to a gene: 12. This CDR3 contains 16 residues. The germline gives CDR1 MDHEN, CDR2 SYDVKM. In DNA, the CDR3 is TGTGCCAGCAGCCTTGATAGCGGGATCGTGGCAGATACGCAGTATTTT. Encoded protein: CASSLDSGIVADTQYF.

The chain recombines TRBV6-2 or TRBV6-3 with TRBJ2-5; possible D gene TRBD2, 6 bases. V dropped 0 bases and J dropped 4 bases, with 12 bases sitting between them. Per the germline V gene, CDR1 is MNHEY and CDR2 is SVGEGT. The CDR3 covers 15 residues. The CDR3 sequence is CASSYSERARETQYF. CDR3 in DNA: TGTGCCAGCAGTTACTCTGAGCGGGCCCGAGAGACCCAGTACTTC.

The rearrangement uses TRBV29-1 and TRBJ1-1; no firm D call. V dropped 2 bases and J dropped 0 bases, with 7 bases sitting between them. The CDR3 runs 13 residues. The germline V gene encodes CDR1 SQVTM and CDR2 ANQGSEA. The DNA of the CDR3 is TGCAGCGTTGAAAGGACCGTGAACACTGAAGCTTTCTTT. Translating gives CSVERTVNTEAFF.

The sample holds a few counts of this clonotype. The V call is TRBV10-1, the J call TRBJ1-1, with 9 bases matching TRBD1. The CDR3 runs to 14 residues. V dropped 4 bases and J dropped 5; count of bases not matched to a gene: 5. Germline V gene sequence: CDR1 WNHNN, CDR2 SYGVQD (reference sequence). This CDR3 reads CASSAGQGRTEAFF. CDR3 sequence (DNA): TGCGCCAGCAGTGCAGGACAGGGGAGGACTGAAGCTTTCTTT.

The genes are TRBV14 and TRBJ1-2, with D maybe TRBD1 (6 bases). Germline CDR1 SGHDN, CDR2 FVKESK. The V and J ends lost 3 bases and 6 bases respectively, with 20 bases between them. There are 16 residues in the CDR3. The CDR3 loop reads CASSQLQGAGSDGYTF. The CDR3 DNA reads TGTGCCAGCAGCCAGCTACAGGGAGCAGGTTCGGATGGCTACACCTTC.